This T cell receptor (beta chain) is from a study of breast tumors, draining lymph nodes, adjacent tissues (TCRdb year 2016). The study in broad terms: Breast cancer patients provided tumor, adjacent nontumor tissue and axillary lymph nodes, and the study compared the TCR beta repertoires across these three sources. The study was designed to assess the relationships and possible T-cell exchange between tumor, surrounding tissue and draining lymph node repertoires in human breast cancer.

What the work shows at the level of the full study, not this receptor alone: T-cell repertoire diversity in tumors was found to be lower than in lymph nodes but higher than in nontumor tissue, and preferential V and J gene usage was observed. The data were considered consistent with most tumor T cells being derived from the lymph node and subsequently expanding within tumor tissue. Tumor and nontumor tissue repertoires were found to be significantly more similar in luminal-like than in basal-like breast cancer. The conclusion that tumor T cells originate in lymph nodes was presented as consistent with a hypothesis rather than as directly demonstrated.

The sequencer listed for this sample is Illumina HiSeq 2000. TCR beta chain libraries were generated by multiplex PCR amplification. The amplified TCR beta chain products were analyzed by high-throughput sequencing. TCRdb reanalyzed the raw reads on its own, using fastp at Q25 for trimming and MiXCR for clone calling, and kept in-frame beta chains. Every distinct CDR3 protein forms one entry, paired with its most common genes and DNA. The table for this sample lists about 200,000 distinct CDR3 sequences; roughly 31% of them were counted only once. The ten largest account for roughly 4% of the sample. Lymph node samples came from the axillary draining lymph nodes of breast cancer patients. As concerns this clonotype: The clone's antigen remains unknown. No per-base quality is available; no much larger clone lies one base away.

Deletion took 11 bases off V and 8 bases off J, with a span of 22 bases between the germline ends. The cysteine opens and the phenylalanine closes a CDR3 of 14 amino acids. The retained sequence is limited to the CDR3, 42 bases, with the frame set at the first base. The germline V gene gives CDR1 as MDHEN and CDR2 as SYDVKM. This sequence uses TRBV28 and TRBJ2-1, and TRBD2 may be the D gene, going by 6 matching bases. The source material was axillary lymph node tissue. The TCR originated in a female donor with breast cancer. Some clones in this sample may be carry-over from other donors' samples. The nucleotide sequence reads as follows: TGTGCCGGCAAAATTGGCGCGGGACGGCATGAGCAGTTCTTC. It translates to CAGKIGAGRHEQFF.